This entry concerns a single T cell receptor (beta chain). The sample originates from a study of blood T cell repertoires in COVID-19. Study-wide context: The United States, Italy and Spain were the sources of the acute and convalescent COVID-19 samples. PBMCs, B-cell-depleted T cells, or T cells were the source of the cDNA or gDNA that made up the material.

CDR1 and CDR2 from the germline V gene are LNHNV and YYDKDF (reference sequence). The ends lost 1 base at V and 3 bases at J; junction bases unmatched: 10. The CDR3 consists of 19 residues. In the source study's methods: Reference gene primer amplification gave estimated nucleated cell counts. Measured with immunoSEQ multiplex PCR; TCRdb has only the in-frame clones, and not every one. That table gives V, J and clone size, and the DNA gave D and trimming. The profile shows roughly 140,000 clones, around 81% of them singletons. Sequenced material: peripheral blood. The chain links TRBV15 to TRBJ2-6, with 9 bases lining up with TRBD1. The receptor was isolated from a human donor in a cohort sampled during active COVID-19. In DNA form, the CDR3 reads TGTGCCACCAGCAGAGGGCGACAGGGGGACCGGGTTGGGGCCAACGTCCTGACTTTC. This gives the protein CATSRGRQGDRVGANVLTF.